This T cell receptor beta chain was recorded in a study of T cell responses to AZD1222 COVID-19 vaccine (dated by TCRdb to about 2021). For the study in its entirety: AZD1222 recipients with second doses at about 4 weeks or about 12 weeks were pooled, because spike-specific TCR depth and breadth did not differ between schedules. Trial participants were enrolled into age subgroups of 18-55, 56-69 and 70-plus years, which contained roughly 150, 30 and 60 TCR-sequenced participants, respectively. TCR sequencing was performed for 230 to 250 trial participants, of whom some 200 were given two doses of AZD1222 and around 26 were given two doses of MenACWY control vaccine. What the work shows at the level of the full study, not this receptor alone: Because no day 14 peak-response samples were available, the repertoires could be characterized only after the peak T cell response. Conclusions about previously exposed vaccinees are limited, since just five or six AZD1222 recipients were seropositive for SARS-CoV-2 at baseline. In the small 56-69-year group, the increase in depth fell short of significance, most likely because of low power. Participants were mostly white British and included more females than males, and it was suggested by the authors that clonal diversity may have been underestimated. Reportedly, close to half of the unique spike-specific TCRs recognized epitopes lying outside the regions that are mutated in the B.1.351 and B.1.1.7 variants. After two AZD1222 doses, spike-specific TCR breadth and depth were significantly higher than at day 0 and than in MenACWY recipients. Vaccine-associated CD4 TCRs spanned the whole spike protein, with dominant responses in regions 160-218 and 743-854.

CDR3 length: 13 amino acids, cysteine to phenylalanine. The read is trimmed to its CDR3 DNA, 39 bases read in frame from base 1. CDR1 and CDR2 are read off the germline V gene as SQVTM and ANQGSEA. For this chain, trimming is 6 bases at the V end and 6 bases at the J end, and the number of junction bases without a gene match is 3. The sample's time point label, decoded: baseline before first vaccination. Vaccinee samples came from UK trials COV001 and COV002, including a single-blind randomized controlled phase 2/3 trial of AZD1222 (ChAdOx1 nCoV-19) in healthy adults. For TCRbeta chain sequencing, PBMC samples from trial participants were taken at day 0 and at day 28 after the second dose. The CDR3 regions of human TCRbeta chains were analyzed by immunosequencing. Per the original workflow: TCRs in the repertoires were matched against a reference library of SARS-CoV-2-specific TCRs that had been generated with the MIRA antigen-specificity platform. Breadth was defined as the fraction of unique TCRs that were SARS-CoV-2-associated. Depth was defined as the fraction of total T cells that were SARS-CoV-2-associated. Using the MIRA data, each spike-specific TCR was mapped to the spike region that the TCR reacts to and placed in a CD4 or CD8 class. Log10-transformed breadth and depth values were compared by one-way ANOVA with Sidak's multiple comparisons tests. TCRdb retrieved this table from immuneACCESS and kept in-frame rearrangements only. Not all clones are present; in checked studies, unresolved V genes account for under half, and no reason is known for the remainder. For V, J and clone size, that table is used; D and trimming come from the DNA. The sample includes 170,000 or so clones, with around nine tenths observed a single time. The ten biggest clones cover roughly 1.6% of the sample.

About this clone itself: Its binding antigen is unknown. No base quality values were provided; no much bigger clone lies one nucleotide off.

The receptor was isolated from an adult in good health. This material consisted of peripheral blood, taken on day 0 of AZD1222 vaccination. Recombination connected TRBV29-1 to TRBJ1-4; TRBD1 agrees with 11 junctional bases. The nucleotide sequence is TGCAGCGTGGTGGGACAGGGGGATGAAAAACTGTTTTTT. The translation is CSVVGQGDEKLFF.